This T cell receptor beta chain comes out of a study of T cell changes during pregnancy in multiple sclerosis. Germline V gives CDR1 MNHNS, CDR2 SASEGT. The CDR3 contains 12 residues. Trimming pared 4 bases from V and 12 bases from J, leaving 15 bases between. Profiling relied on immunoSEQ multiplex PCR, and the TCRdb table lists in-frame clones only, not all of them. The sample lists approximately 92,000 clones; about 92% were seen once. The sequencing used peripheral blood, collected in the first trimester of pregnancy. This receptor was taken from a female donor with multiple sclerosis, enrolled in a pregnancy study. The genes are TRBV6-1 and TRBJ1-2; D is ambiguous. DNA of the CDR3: TGTGCCAGCAGTGGCCCCACGGGGTATAACACCTTC. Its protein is CASSGPTGYNTF.